Below are 13 T cell receptor beta chains sequenced from a single sample in a study of blood T cell repertoires in COVID-19. Method: immunoSEQ multiplex PCR; TCRdb's copy keeps in-frame clones and lacks some. The table has 99,000 or so clones, 70% to 90% seen once; the top ten hold 13%. Sequencing used peripheral blood. All receptors come from a woman aged 60 to 75 in a cohort sampled during active or convalescent COVID-19.

The chain couples TRBV2 to TRBJ1-1, with D possibly TRBD1 on 6 matching bases. The V gene lost 6 bases and the J gene lost 11 bases, with 28 bases spanning the gap. From germline, CDR1 is SNHLY and CDR2 FYNNEI. CDR3 length equals 16 residues. CDR3 bases: TGTGCCAGCAGCATACACTTACAGGGCCCTACCGCTGGGGCTTTCTTT. Protein: CASSIHLQGPTAGAFF.

The chain is built from TRBV18 and TRBJ1-2; TRBD1 might be the D (6 bases). V lost 4 bases, J lost 4 bases, and 16 bases lay in between. The CDR3 runs to 15 residues. The germline CDR1 and CDR2 sequences are KGHSH and LQKENI. CDR3 amino acids: CASSLRQALAYGYTF. The CDR3, as DNA: TGTGCCAGCTCACTTCGACAGGCTTTGGCCTATGGCTACACCTTC. The variable domain in full, with the rest retrieved from reference TRBV18 and TRBJ1-2, is NAGVMQNPRHLVRRRGQEARLRCSPMKGHSHVYWYRQLPEEGLKFMVYLQKENIIDESGMPKERFSAEFPKEGPSILRIQQVVRGDSAAYFCASSLRQALAYGYTFGSGTRLTVV.

This rearrangement joins TRBV6-5 to TRBJ1-2; 9 bases fit TRBD1. This CDR3 is built from 12 residues. V was pared by 4 bases and J by 8 bases, with 2 bases of the junction left unmatched. Germline loops: CDR1 MNHEY, CDR2 SVGAGI. CDR3 loop: CASSWTGDGYTF. CDR3 sequence (DNA): TGTGCCAGCAGTTGGACAGGGGACGGCTACACCTTC.

This clone has a handful of counts. CDR3 nucleotide sequence: TGTGCCAGCAGTGAATGGTCCGCTAGCGAGCCATGGGATACGCAGTATTTT. It is translated as CASSEWSASEPWDTQYF. This chain connects TRBV2 to TRBJ2-3, with D maybe TRBD2 (6 bases). This CDR3 region has 17 residues. V was trimmed by 2 bases and J by 6 bases, leaving 21 bases between them. Germline V gives CDR1 SNHLY, CDR2 FYNNEI.

The chain recombines TRBV5-1 with TRBJ1-1, with 10 bases identical to TRBD1. The CDR3 extends over 15 amino acids. Looked up from germline, CDR1 is SGHRS and CDR2 is YFSETQ. V was pared by 4 bases and J by 1 base, with 4 bases of the junction left unmatched. The CDR3, as DNA: TGCGCCAGCAGCCTTCGGACAGGGGGGAACACTGAAGCTTTCTTT. The encoded protein is CASSLRTGGNTEAFF.

V and J are TRBV7-8 and TRBJ1-3, with 11 bases matching TRBD1. With 1 base clipped from V and 16 bases from J, the junction kept 6 bases outside the gene matches. The V gene's germline CDR1 is SGHVS and CDR2 FQNEAQ. CDR3 length equals 13 residues. In DNA form, the CDR3 reads TGTGCCAGCAGCTTAGGGGACAGGGGGGGTTATTATTTT. As protein: CASSLGDRGGYYF. The full variable domain, with the rest looked up from reference TRBV7-8 and TRBJ1-3, is GAGVSQSPRYKVAKRGQDVALRCDPISGHVSLFWYQQALGQGPEFLTYFQNEAQLDKSGLPSDRFFAERPEGSVSTLKIQRTQQEDSAVYLCASSLGDRGGYYFGEGSWLTVV.

This chain uses TRBV25-1 with TRBJ2-3; D is ambiguous. Trimming took 2 bases from V and 2 from J, leaving 8 bases between them. CDR3 size: 14 residues. Germline V gives CDR1 MGHDK, CDR2 SYGVNS. The CDR3 nucleotides read TGTGCCAGCAGTGAACACAGCAACACAGATACGCAGTATTTT. Protein sequence: CASSEHSNTDTQYF.

This clone was picked up a small number of times. The chain has TRBV5-6 and TRBJ1-5, with 10 bases lining up with TRBD1. Germline V gene data show CDR1 as SGHDT and CDR2 as YYEEEE. This CDR3 contains 16 residues. The V and J ends lost 4 bases and 2 bases, in that order; junction bases with no gene match: 6. CDR3 in amino acids: CASSNDRGLRNQPQHF. DNA for the CDR3: TGTGCCAGCAGCAACGACAGGGGGCTTCGCAATCAGCCCCAGCATTTT.

V and J are TRBV7-9 and TRBJ2-5; 8 positions agree with TRBD2. J lost 3 bases, V lost 5 bases, and 8 bases had no gene match. Germline CDR1 SEHNR, CDR2 FQNEAQ (reference sequence). The CDR3 loop spans 15 amino acids. The CDR3 here is CASSPPRGGKETQYF. The CDR3, as DNA: TGTGCCAGCAGCCCCCCCCGGGGGGGAAAAGAGACCCAGTACTTC.

This chain connects TRBV28 to TRBJ1-5; D uncertain. V lost 4 bases to trimming and J lost 2 bases, with 3 bases between them. CDR1 and CDR2 from the germline V gene are MDHEN and SYDVKM. CDR3 length equals 12 residues. This CDR3 is CASSSGNQPQHF. CDR3 sequence (DNA): TGTGCCAGCAGTTCGGGCAATCAGCCCCAGCATTTT.

CDR3 coding DNA: TGTGCCACCAGTGATGGATCCAGGGGAATCAATCAAGAGACCCAGTACTTC. This sequence encodes CATSDGSRGINQETQYF. The rearrangement joins TRBV24-1 to TRBJ2-5, with TRBD1 as a possible D gene (6 bases). The V gene's germline CDR1 is KGHDR and CDR2 SFDVKD. The CDR3 loop spans 17 amino acids. Trimming left V 3 bases short and J 2 bases short, with 18 bases between.

The chain links TRBV7-9 to TRBJ2-2; unclear D gene. The V end lost 5 bases, the J end lost 6 bases, and 7 bases lay between the germline ends. Germline lookup yields CDR1 SEHNR and CDR2 FQNEAQ (reference sequence). The CDR3 is 12 amino acids. CDR3 nucleotide sequence: TGTGCCAGCAGCGCCAGTCCCGGGGAGCTGTTTTTT. This encodes CASSASPGELFF.

The chain recombines TRBV2 with TRBJ2-2, with 9 bases that match TRBD2. This CDR3 comprises 16 residues. CDR1 SNHLY and CDR2 FYNNEI come from the germline V gene. Trimming removed 3 bases from V and 4 bases from J; junction bases left unmatched: 6. This CDR3 is CASSDSGSGVTGELFF. The CDR3 coding sequence is TGTGCCAGCAGTGATAGCGGGAGTGGGGTCACCGGGGAGCTGTTTTTT.